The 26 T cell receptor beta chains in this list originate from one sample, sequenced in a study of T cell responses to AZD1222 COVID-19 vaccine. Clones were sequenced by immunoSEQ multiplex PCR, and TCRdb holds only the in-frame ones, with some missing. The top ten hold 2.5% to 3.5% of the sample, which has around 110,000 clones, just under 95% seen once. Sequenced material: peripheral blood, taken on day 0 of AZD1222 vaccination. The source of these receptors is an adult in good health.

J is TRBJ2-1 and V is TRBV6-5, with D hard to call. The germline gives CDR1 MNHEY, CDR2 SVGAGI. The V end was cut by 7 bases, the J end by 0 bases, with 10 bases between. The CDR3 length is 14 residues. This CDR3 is CASNPDSSYNEQFF. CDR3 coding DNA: TGTGCCAGCAATCCTGATAGCTCCTACAATGAGCAGTTCTTC.

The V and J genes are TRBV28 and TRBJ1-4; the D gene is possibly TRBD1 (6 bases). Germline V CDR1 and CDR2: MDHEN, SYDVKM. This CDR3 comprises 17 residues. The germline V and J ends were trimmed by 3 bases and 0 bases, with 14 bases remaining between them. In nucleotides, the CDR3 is TGTGCCAGCAGTTTTCCCCAACAGGGCGCAACTAATGAAAAACTGTTTTTT. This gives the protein CASSFPQQGATNEKLFF.

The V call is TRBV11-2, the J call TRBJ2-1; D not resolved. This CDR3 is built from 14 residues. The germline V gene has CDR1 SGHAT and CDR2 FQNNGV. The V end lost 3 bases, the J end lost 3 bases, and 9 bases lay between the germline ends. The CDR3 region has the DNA TGTGCCAGCAGCTTGGAAGGGTACTACAATGAGCAGTTCTTC. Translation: CASSLEGYYNEQFF.

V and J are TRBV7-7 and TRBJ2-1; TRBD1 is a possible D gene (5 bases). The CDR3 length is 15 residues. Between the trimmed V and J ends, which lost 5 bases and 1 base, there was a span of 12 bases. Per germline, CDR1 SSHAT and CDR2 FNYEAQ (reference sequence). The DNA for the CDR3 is TGTGCCAGCAGCCTAGACAGATCATCCTACAATGAGCAGTTCTTC. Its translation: CASSLDRSSYNEQFF.

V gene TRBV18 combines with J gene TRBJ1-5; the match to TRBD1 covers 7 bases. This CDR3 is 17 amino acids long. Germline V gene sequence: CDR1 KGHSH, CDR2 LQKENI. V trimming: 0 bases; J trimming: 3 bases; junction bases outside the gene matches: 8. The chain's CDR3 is CASSPPKAGGNNQPQHF. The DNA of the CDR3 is TGTGCCAGCTCACCACCGAAAGCAGGGGGAAACAATCAGCCCCAGCATTTT. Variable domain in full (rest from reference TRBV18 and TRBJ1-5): NAGVMQNPRHLVRRRGQEARLRCSPMKGHSHVYWYRQLPEEGLKFMVYLQKENIIDESGMPKERFSAEFPKEGPSILRIQQVVRGDSAAYFCASSPPKAGGNNQPQHFGDGTRLSIL.

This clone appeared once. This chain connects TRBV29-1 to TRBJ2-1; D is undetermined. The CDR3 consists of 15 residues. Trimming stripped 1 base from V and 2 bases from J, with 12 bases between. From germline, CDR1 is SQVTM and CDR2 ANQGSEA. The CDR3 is CSVEGGGRPYNEQFF. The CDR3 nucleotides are TGCAGCGTTGAAGGCGGTGGGCGGCCCTACAATGAGCAGTTCTTC.

The CDR3 loop is CASTGSGTYEQYF. The CDR3 bases are TGTGCCAGCACAGGGAGTGGAACCTACGAGCAGTACTTC. This chain links TRBV2 with TRBJ2-7, with D perhaps assigned TRBD1 or TRBD2 (5 bases each). Trimming pared 7 bases from V and 2 bases from J, leaving 12 bases between. Looked up from germline, CDR1 is SNHLY and CDR2 is FYNNEI. CDR3 length equals 13 residues.

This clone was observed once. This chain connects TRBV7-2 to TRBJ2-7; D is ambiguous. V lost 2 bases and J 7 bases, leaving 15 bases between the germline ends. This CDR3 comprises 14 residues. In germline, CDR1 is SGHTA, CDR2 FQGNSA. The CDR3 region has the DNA TGTGCCAGCAGCTTATACAGCCCCGGTAGGGAGCAGTACTTC. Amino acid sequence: CASSLYSPGREQYF.

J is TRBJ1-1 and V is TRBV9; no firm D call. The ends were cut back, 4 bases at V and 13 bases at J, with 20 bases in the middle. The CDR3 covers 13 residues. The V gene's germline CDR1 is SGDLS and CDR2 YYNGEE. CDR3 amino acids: CASSQGWTEENFF. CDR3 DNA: TGTGCCAGCAGCCAAGGTTGGACGGAGGAAAATTTCTTT.

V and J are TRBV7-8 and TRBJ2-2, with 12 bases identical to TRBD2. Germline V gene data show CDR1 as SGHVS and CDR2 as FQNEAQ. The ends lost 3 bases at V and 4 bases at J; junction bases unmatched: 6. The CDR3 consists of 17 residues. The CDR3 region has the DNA TGTGCCAGCAGCTTCCGACTAGCGGGAGCTAGCACCGGGGAGCTGTTTTTT. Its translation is CASSFRLAGASTGELFF.

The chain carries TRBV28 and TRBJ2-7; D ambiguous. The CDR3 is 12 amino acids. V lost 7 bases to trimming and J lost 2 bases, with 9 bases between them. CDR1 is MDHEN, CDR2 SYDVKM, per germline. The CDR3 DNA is TGTGCCAGCAATGGCATGCCCTACGAGCAGTACTTC. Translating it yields CASNGMPYEQYF.

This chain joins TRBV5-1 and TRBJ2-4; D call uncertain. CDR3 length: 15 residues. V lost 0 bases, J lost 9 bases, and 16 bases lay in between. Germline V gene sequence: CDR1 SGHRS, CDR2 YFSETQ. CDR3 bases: TGCGCCAGCAGCTTGGAGCCTGGTTCTAAGGGCATTCAGTACTTC. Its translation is CASSLEPGSKGIQYF.

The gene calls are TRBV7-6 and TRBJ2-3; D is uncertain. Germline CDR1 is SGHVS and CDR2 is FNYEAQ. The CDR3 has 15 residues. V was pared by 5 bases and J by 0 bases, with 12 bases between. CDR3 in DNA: TGTGCCAGCAGCCTCCTGAGTGCTAGCACAGATACGCAGTATTTT. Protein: CASSLLSASTDTQYF.

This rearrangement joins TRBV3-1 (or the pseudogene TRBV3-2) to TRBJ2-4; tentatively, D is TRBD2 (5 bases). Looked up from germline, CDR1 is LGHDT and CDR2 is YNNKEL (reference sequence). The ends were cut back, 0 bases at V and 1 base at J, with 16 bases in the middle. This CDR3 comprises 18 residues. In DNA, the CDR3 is TGTGCCAGCAGCCAAGATTTCGGGATACAGCGCGCCAAAAACATTCAGTACTTC. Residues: CASSQDFGIQRAKNIQYF.

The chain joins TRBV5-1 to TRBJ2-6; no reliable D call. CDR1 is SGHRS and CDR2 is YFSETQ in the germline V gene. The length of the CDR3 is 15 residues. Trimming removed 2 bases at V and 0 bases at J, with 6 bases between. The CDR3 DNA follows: TGCGCCAGCAGCTTCCTGTCCTCTGGGGCCAACGTCCTGACTTTC. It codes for CASSFLSSGANVLTF.

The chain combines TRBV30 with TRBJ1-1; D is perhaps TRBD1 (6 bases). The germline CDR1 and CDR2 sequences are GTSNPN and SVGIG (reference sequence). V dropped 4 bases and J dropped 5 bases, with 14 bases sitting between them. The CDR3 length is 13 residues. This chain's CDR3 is CAWIWGANTEAFF. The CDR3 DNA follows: TGTGCCTGGATATGGGGGGCAAATACTGAAGCTTTCTTT.

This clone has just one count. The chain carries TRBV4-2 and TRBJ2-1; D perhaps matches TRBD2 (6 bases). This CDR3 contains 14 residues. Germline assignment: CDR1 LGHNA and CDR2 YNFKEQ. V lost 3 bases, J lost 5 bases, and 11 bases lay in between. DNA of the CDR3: TGTGCCAGCAGCCACCTTGGGGGGAACAATGAGCAGTTCTTC. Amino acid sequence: CASSHLGGNNEQFF.

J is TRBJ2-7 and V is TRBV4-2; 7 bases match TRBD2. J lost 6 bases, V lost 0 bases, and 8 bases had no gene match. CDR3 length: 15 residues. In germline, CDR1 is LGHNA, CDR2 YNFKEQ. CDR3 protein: CASSQDGGLVGEQYF. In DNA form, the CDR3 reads TGTGCCAGCAGCCAAGATGGAGGACTAGTCGGCGAGCAGTACTTC.

The CDR3 is CASSWSRAGGLLSSYNEQFF. In DNA, the CDR3 is TGTGCCAGCAGTTGGTCGCGGGCGGGAGGACTCCTAAGCTCCTACAATGAGCAGTTCTTC. The chain recombines TRBV27 with TRBJ2-1; TRBD2 matches 8 bases. V trimming: 4 bases; J trimming: 0 bases; junction bases outside the gene matches: 17. The CDR3 runs 20 residues. The germline gives CDR1 MNHEY, CDR2 SMNVEV (reference sequence).

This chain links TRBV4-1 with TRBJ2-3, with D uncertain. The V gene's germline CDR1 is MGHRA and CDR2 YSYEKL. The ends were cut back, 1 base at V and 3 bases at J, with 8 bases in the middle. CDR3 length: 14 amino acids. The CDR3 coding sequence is TGCGCCAGCAGCCAAGTCCGTTCAACAGATACGCAGTATTTT. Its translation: CASSQVRSTDTQYF.

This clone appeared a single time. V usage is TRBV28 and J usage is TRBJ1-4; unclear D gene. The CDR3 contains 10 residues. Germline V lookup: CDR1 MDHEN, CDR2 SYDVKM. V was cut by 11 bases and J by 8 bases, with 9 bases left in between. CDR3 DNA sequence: TGTGCCTCGGAGAGGGAAAAACTGTTTTTT. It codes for CASEREKLFF. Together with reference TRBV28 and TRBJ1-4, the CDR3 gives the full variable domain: DVKVTQSSRYLVKRTGEKVFLECVQDMDHENMFWYRQDPGLGLRLIYFSYDVKMKEKGDIPEGYSVSREKKERFSLILESASTNQTSMYLCASEREKLFFGSGTQLSVL.

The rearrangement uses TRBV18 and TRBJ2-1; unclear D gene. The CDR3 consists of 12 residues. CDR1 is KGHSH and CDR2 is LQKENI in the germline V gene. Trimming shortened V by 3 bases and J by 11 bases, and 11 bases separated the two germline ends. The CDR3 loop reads CASSPQDLKQFF. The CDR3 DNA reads TGTGCCAGCTCACCCCAGGATCTGAAGCAGTTCTTC.

CDR3 in DNA: TGTGCCAGCCCTTCACCGAACACTGAAGCTTTCTTT. It codes for CASPSPNTEAFF. V gene TRBV7-9 combines with J gene TRBJ1-1; D is unresolved. The CDR3 loop spans 12 amino acids. In germline, CDR1 is SEHNR, CDR2 FQNEAQ (reference sequence). V lost 8 bases, J lost 1 base, and 8 bases lay in between.

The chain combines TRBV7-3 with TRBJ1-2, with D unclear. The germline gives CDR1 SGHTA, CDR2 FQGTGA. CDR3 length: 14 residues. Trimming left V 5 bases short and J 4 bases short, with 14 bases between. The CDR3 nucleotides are TGTGCCAGCAGCCCCGATCGAAACCTCTATGGCTACACCTTC. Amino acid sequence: CASSPDRNLYGYTF.

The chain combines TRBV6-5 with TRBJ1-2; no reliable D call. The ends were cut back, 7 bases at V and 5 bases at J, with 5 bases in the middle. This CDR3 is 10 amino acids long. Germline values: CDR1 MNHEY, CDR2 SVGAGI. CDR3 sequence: CASNLYGYTF. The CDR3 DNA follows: TGTGCCAGCAACCTTTATGGCTACACCTTC.

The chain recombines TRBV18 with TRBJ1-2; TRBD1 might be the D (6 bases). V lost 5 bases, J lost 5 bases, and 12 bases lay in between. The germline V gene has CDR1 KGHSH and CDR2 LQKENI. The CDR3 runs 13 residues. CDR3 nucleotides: TGTGCCAGCTCATCTCAGGGGCTATATGGCTACACCTTC. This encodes CASSSQGLYGYTF.